Listed here are 14 T cell receptor beta chains from one sample, sequenced in a study of T cell responses to AZD1222 COVID-19 vaccine. Measured with immunoSEQ multiplex PCR; TCRdb has only the in-frame clones, and not every one. The sample carries some 52,000 clones, over 80% recorded once. Specimen: peripheral blood, collected 28 days after the second AZD1222 dose. The receptor set was obtained from an adult who received the AZD1222 COVID-19 vaccine.

The chain combines TRBV3-1 (or the pseudogene TRBV3-2) with TRBJ1-5; D remains ambiguous. The CDR3 length is 15 residues. Germline V CDR1 and CDR2: LGHDT, YNNKEL (reference sequence). Trimming shortened V by 4 bases and J by 1 base, and 11 bases separated the two germline ends. Here the CDR3 reads CASSPDPFSNQPQHF. As DNA, the CDR3 is TGTGCCAGCAGCCCGGACCCCTTCAGCAATCAGCCCCAGCATTTT.

This clone was seen only once. V usage is TRBV7-3 and J usage is TRBJ2-2, with TRBD1 identical over 8 bases. V gave up 5 bases and J gave up 5 bases; unmatched junction bases: 13. The CDR3 runs to 17 residues. Germline CDR1 SGHTA, CDR2 FQGTGA. The CDR3 loop is CASSLQGGLSGTGELFF. CDR3 nucleotides: TGTGCCAGCAGCCTACAGGGGGGACTCTCGGGGACCGGGGAGCTGTTTTTT.

This chain connects TRBV9 to TRBJ2-3; D may be TRBD2 (6 bases). There are 15 residues in the CDR3. The germline gives CDR1 SGDLS, CDR2 YYNGEE. The V and J ends lost 3 bases and 0 bases respectively, with 11 bases between them. CDR3 bases: TGTGCCAGCAGCGCCTCCGGGACTAGCACAGATACGCAGTATTTT. Translating it yields CASSASGTSTDTQYF. Based on the CDR3 plus reference TRBV9 and TRBJ2-3, the full variable domain is DSGVTQTPKHLITATGQRVTLRCSPRSGDLSVYWYQQSLDQGLQFLIQYYNGEERAKGNILERFSAQQFPDLHSELNLSSLELGDSALYFCASSASGTSTDTQYFGPGTRLTVL.

J is TRBJ2-1 and V is TRBV28; unclear D gene. With 11 bases removed from V and 0 bases from J, the gap between germline ends came to 14 bases. This CDR3 spans 14 amino acids. CDR1 is MDHEN and CDR2 is SYDVKM in the germline V gene. The CDR3 here is CAYGPRSSYNEQFF. For the CDR3, the DNA is TGTGCCTATGGTCCCCGGAGCTCCTACAATGAGCAGTTCTTC.

The V call is TRBV6-5, the J call TRBJ1-4; 10 nucleotides match TRBD1. There are 14 residues in the CDR3. The V gene's germline CDR1 is MNHEY and CDR2 SVGAGI. V dropped 8 bases and J dropped 8; count of bases not matched to a gene: 8. The CDR3 loop is CASLLKTGGEKLFF. CDR3 nucleotides: TGTGCCAGCCTTCTTAAGACAGGGGGCGAAAAACTGTTTTTT.

This clone came up once. This chain joins TRBV6-1 and TRBJ2-1; 11 nucleotides align to TRBD2. V shed 8 bases, J shed 0 bases, and the junction held 6 bases outside the gene matches. The CDR3 spans 16 residues. Germline V gene data show CDR1 as MNHNS and CDR2 as SASEGT. The CDR3 sequence is CASGGLAGSSYNEQFF. As DNA, the CDR3 is TGTGCCAGCGGTGGACTAGCGGGTAGCTCCTACAATGAGCAGTTCTTC.

On this clone: The junction does not match germline at one end; this may be a read error. The rearrangement links TRBV18 to TRBJ2-7; 7 bases match TRBD1. Germline CDR1 KGHSH, CDR2 LQKENI. This CDR3 has 14 amino acids. The DNA for the CDR3 is TGTGCCAGCTCCCCACCGGGACAGAGCTACGAGCAGTACTTC. As protein: CASSPPGQSYEQYF.

J is TRBJ2-3 and V is TRBV23-1; 15 bases map to TRBD2. TRBV23-1 has ORF status, its function being uncertain. Germline trimming cut 4 bases from V and 5 bases from J; bases unmatched to any gene: 13. This CDR3 contains 19 residues. The CDR3 DNA is TGCGCCAGCAGTCCGGGAGGACTAGCGGGAGGGCCCTGGATAGATACGCAGTATTTT. It is translated as CASSPGGLAGGPWIDTQYF.

The V gene is TRBV6-5, the J gene TRBJ1-2; 7 bases are a match to TRBD1. The germline gives CDR1 MNHEY, CDR2 SVGAGI. The trim removed 6 bases at V and 4 bases at J, leaving 5 bases unmatched. This CDR3 comprises 13 residues. The CDR3 region has the DNA TGTGCCAGCAGCCGAGGGACAGTCTATGGCTACACCTTC. Translating gives CASSRGTVYGYTF.

The genes are TRBV29-1 and TRBJ1-4; 9 bases are a match to TRBD1. The V gene end was trimmed by 1 base and the J gene end by 4 bases; junction bases not matched to a gene: 4. Germline CDR1 SQVTM, CDR2 ANQGSEA. The CDR3 length is 15 residues. The CDR3: CSVEVRTGVNEKLFF. CDR3 nucleotide sequence: TGCAGCGTTGAAGTTCGGACAGGGGTTAATGAAAAACTGTTTTTT.

The chain has TRBV5-1 and TRBJ2-1; possibly TRBD1 for D (5 bases). Between the trimmed V and J ends, which lost 4 bases and 5 bases, there was a span of 10 bases. The CDR3 sequence is 13 residues long. CDR1 and CDR2 (germline): SGHRS, YFSETQ. This CDR3 reads CASSPARDNEQFF. The CDR3 region has the DNA TGCGCCAGCAGCCCCGCCAGGGACAATGAGCAGTTCTTC.

The chain is built from TRBV25-1 and TRBJ2-1, with TRBD2 as a possible D gene (5 bases). The CDR3 consists of 11 residues. Deletions cut 11 bases from V and 10 bases from J, with 15 bases between. From germline, CDR1 is MGHDK and CDR2 SYGVNS. The CDR3: CACARAREQFF. The CDR3 bases are TGTGCCTGTGCGAGGGCTCGCGAGCAGTTCTTC.

The chain combines TRBV7-9 with TRBJ1-3, with D hard to call. Looked up from germline, CDR1 is SEHNR and CDR2 is FQNEAQ (reference sequence). The CDR3 spans 16 residues. V was clipped by 2 bases and J by 0 bases, with 11 bases between them. The CDR3 DNA is TGTGCCAGCAGCTTATTTTCGCTTTCCTCTGGAAACACCATATATTTT. This translates into CASSLFSLSSGNTIYF.

There are a few counts of this clone. This chain links TRBV4-2 with TRBJ1-1; weak D call: TRBD1 (5 bases). The V and J ends lost 0 bases and 4 bases respectively, with 15 bases between them. Germline V gene lookup returns CDR1 LGHNA and CDR2 YNFKEQ. This CDR3 is built from 16 residues. DNA for the CDR3: TGTGCCAGCAGCCAAGATCGGGGCCGCCGGGGCACTGAAGCTTTCTTT. It specifies CASSQDRGRRGTEAFF.